Below are 13 T cell receptor beta chains sequenced from a single sample in a study of blood T cell repertoires in COVID-19. Libraries were prepared by immunoSEQ multiplex PCR; TCRdb keeps only in-frame clonotypes and omits some of them. The table shows 70,000 to 90,000 clones, with 86% occurring only once. Sequenced: peripheral blood. These receptor sequences come from a man aged 55-75 years with acute or convalescent COVID-19.

The chain has TRBV19 and TRBJ2-1, with 10 bases identical to TRBD1. V dropped 4 bases and J dropped 15; count of bases not matched to a gene: 6. The CDR3 consists of 12 residues. CDR1 LNHDA and CDR2 SQIVND come from the germline V gene (reference sequence). The CDR3 protein is CASSTAGTGVFF. The CDR3 DNA reads TGTGCCAGTAGTACCGCCGGGACAGGGGTGTTCTTC.

CDR3 DNA sequence: TGTGCCTGGACATCGGGGGGGGCGTATAATGAGCAGTTCTTC. This encodes CAWTSGGAYNEQFF. The rearrangement links TRBV30 to TRBJ2-1, with 8 bases fitting TRBD2. The CDR3 runs 14 residues. V was pared by 4 bases and J by 7 bases, with 9 bases of the junction left unmatched. Germline V gene sequence: CDR1 GTSNPN, CDR2 SVGIG (reference sequence).

In this sample, this clone turned up once. The chain carries TRBV27 and TRBJ2-3, with D possibly TRBD1 on 5 matching bases. The germline V gene has CDR1 MNHEY and CDR2 SMNVEV (reference sequence). The ends were cut back, 6 bases at V and 4 bases at J, with 11 bases in the middle. The CDR3 spans 13 residues. DNA for the CDR3: TGTGCCAGCAGCCTTAGGGGTCCAGATACGCAGTATTTT. This encodes CASSLRGPDTQYF.

The chain carries TRBV12-3 or TRBV12-4 and TRBJ2-3, with 7 bases that match TRBD2. V lost 6 bases to trimming and J lost 2 bases; unmatched junction nucleotides: 2. This CDR3 spans 13 amino acids. Here the CDR3 DNA reads TGTGCCAGCAGAGCGGGAAACACAGATACGCAGTATTTT. Translation gives CASRAGNTDTQYF.

This clone was picked up one time. The CDR3 nucleotides read TGTGCCAGCAGCTCCCAGGCCGATTTCAGCCTCTATGGCTACACCTTC. Its protein product is CASSSQADFSLYGYTF. The J gene is TRBJ1-2, the V gene TRBV5-4; unclear D gene. This CDR3 is built from 16 residues. Looked up from germline, CDR1 is SGHNT and CDR2 is YYREEE (reference sequence). V was shortened by 3 bases and J by 4 bases, with 19 bases between the two germline ends.

This clone was found many times. The same CDR3 also results from other DNA sequences found in this sample. This chain connects TRBV19 to TRBJ1-1; D call uncertain. V lost 6 bases and J lost 5, with 7 bases in between. CDR3 length equals 11 residues. Germline V gene lookup returns CDR1 LNHDA and CDR2 SQIVND (reference sequence). CDR3 nucleotide sequence: TGTGCCAGTAGGCGAGCAACTGAAGCTTTCTTT. Its translation: CASRRATEAFF.

The V and J genes are TRBV2 and TRBJ1-6, with TRBD1 matching 8 bases. Trimming removed 3 bases from V and 5 bases from J; junction bases left unmatched: 3. CDR1 and CDR2 (germline): SNHLY, FYNNEI. The CDR3 runs to 15 residues. The CDR3 DNA sequence: TGTGCCAGCAGTGAGTCGACAGGGGATAATTCACCCCTCCACTTT. Translated: CASSESTGDNSPLHF.

The chain joins TRBV5-6 to TRBJ2-7; 9 bases line up with TRBD2. Germline CDR1 and CDR2: SGHDT and YYEEEE. V dropped 5 bases and J dropped 0; count of bases not matched to a gene: 6. This CDR3 is built from 15 residues. CDR3: CASRQGTSYSYEQYF. In nucleotides, the CDR3 is TGTGCCAGCAGGCAAGGGACTAGCTACTCCTACGAGCAGTACTTC.

The chain couples TRBV7-9 to TRBJ1-6, with D possibly being TRBD1 (5 bases). The V end was cut by 3 bases, the J end by 9 bases, with 15 bases between. Germline V gene data show CDR1 as SEHNR and CDR2 as FQNEAQ (reference sequence). The CDR3 has 15 amino acids. The CDR3: CASSLGGGDGSPLHF. The CDR3, as DNA: TGTGCCAGCAGCTTGGGGGGAGGGGACGGTTCACCCCTCCACTTT.

The chain recombines TRBV30 with TRBJ2-7, with D possibly matching TRBD2 (5 bases). V was trimmed by 3 bases and J by 0 bases, leaving 6 bases between them. Germline V gene data show CDR1 as GTSNPN and CDR2 as SVGIG (reference sequence). The CDR3 is 12 residues long. CDR3 sequence reads: CAWRRDSYEQYF. The CDR3 region has the DNA TGTGCCTGGAGGAGGGACTCCTACGAGCAGTACTTC.

The chain joins TRBV18 to TRBJ2-7, with 13 bases aligning to TRBD2. The CDR3 sequence is 17 residues long. CDR1 is KGHSH, CDR2 LQKENI, per germline. Trimming took 2 bases from V and 1 from J; bases not matched to a gene: 5. CDR3 nucleotides: TGTGCCAGCTCACCAACCTGGACTAGCGGGAGATCCTACGAGCAGTACTTC. Protein: CASSPTWTSGRSYEQYF.

The chain combines TRBV6-5 with TRBJ2-2; tentative D call: TRBD2 (5 bases). V dropped 6 bases and J dropped 0 bases, with 11 bases sitting between them. The CDR3 extends over 15 amino acids. Germline V gene lookup returns CDR1 MNHEY and CDR2 SVGAGI. The CDR3 is CASSRTTTNTGELFF. CDR3 DNA: TGTGCCAGCAGCAGGACGACTACGAACACCGGGGAGCTGTTTTTT.

This chain joins TRBV4-3 and TRBJ2-1; weak D call: TRBD1 (6 bases). The CDR3 covers 16 residues. Per germline, CDR1 LGHNA and CDR2 YSLEER. V lost 0 bases and J 4 bases, leaving 13 bases between the germline ends. The chain's CDR3 is CASSQDEGGRYNEQFF. The CDR3 DNA sequence: TGCGCCAGCAGCCAAGATGAAGGGGGACGTTACAATGAGCAGTTCTTC.